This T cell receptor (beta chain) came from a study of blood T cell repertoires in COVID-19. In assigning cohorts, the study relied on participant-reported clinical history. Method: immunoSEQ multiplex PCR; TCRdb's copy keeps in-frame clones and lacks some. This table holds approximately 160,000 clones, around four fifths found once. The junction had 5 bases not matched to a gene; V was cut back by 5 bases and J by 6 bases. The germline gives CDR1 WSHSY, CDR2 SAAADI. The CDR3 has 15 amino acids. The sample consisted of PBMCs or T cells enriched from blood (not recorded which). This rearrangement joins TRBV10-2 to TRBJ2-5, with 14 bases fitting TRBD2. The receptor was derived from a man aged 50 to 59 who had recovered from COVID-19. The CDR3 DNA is TGCGCCAGCAGTTCCGGACTAGCGGGGGGACAGACCCAGTACTTC. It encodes CASSSGLAGGQTQYF.